This note documents a single T cell receptor beta chain sequence. Its antigen is as yet unknown. J gave up 6 bases and V 6 bases, and 11 bases lay outside the gene matches. CDR1 and CDR2 from the germline V gene are SNHLY and FYNNEI. The CDR3 covers 16 residues. The cDNA was synthesized by means of template-switch 5'RACE, which was carried out with 10-nucleotide random UMIs. TCRdb reprocessed the 5' RACE reads with MiXCR, giving one entry per CDR3 protein. The sample lists some 30,000 distinct CDR3 sequences; under 30% were seen once. The sample comes from a study of neurological immune-mediated disorders. Study-wide findings and caveats: No CDR3 amino acid sequences recurred among expanded clones across subjects, suggesting private repertoires in all groups.

The rearrangement joins TRBV2 to TRBJ2-7, with 13 bases lining up with TRBD2. Sequencing was performed on CD4+ T cells from blood. The receptor was derived from a man aged 50-60 years with HTLV-1-associated myelopathy (HAM/TSP). CDR3 protein: CASRPLGLAGLGEQYF. CDR3 in DNA: TGTGCCAGCAGGCCTCTGGGACTAGCGGGGTTAGGCGAGCAGTACTTC.